The 3 T cell receptor beta chains reported below all come from one sample, sequenced in a study of blood T cell repertoires in COVID-19 (dated by TCRdb to the early 2020s). Library creation used the immunoSEQ multiplex PCR assay. TCRdb holds this immuneACCESS table with in-frame rearrangements only. Some clones are missing; in checked studies, unresolved V genes explain under half, and the rest has no known cause. The sample data list about 120,000 clones, and 87% of these were observed just once. Clones ranked in the top ten supply under 30% of the sample. Sequences were obtained from peripheral blood. The source is a woman between 65 and 79 years old with acute or convalescent COVID-19.

This clone was counted a single time. The J gene is TRBJ2-6, the V gene TRBV27, with D unresolved. V gave up 6 bases and J gave up 0 bases, with 3 bases separating them. Germline lookup yields CDR1 MNHEY and CDR2 SMNVEV (reference sequence). The CDR3 has 13 residues. The chain's CDR3 is CASSLSGANVLTF. Written as DNA, the CDR3 is TGTGCCAGCAGCCTCTCTGGGGCCAACGTCCTGACTTTC.

The chain links TRBV7-9 to TRBJ1-6; 9 bases map to TRBD1. This CDR3 has 15 amino acids. Germline values: CDR1 SEHNR, CDR2 FQNEAQ (reference sequence). V lost 5 bases, J lost 10 bases, and 9 bases stayed unmatched. CDR3 in amino acids: CASSQQGAGDSPLHF. CDR3 nucleotides: TGTGCCAGCAGCCAACAGGGGGCAGGCGACTCACCCCTCCACTTT.

In DNA, the CDR3 is TGTGCCTGCGCCGGGACACCGGTTGAAAAACTGTTTTTT. Translation gives CACAGTPVEKLFF. This chain links TRBV28 with TRBJ1-4, with D possibly TRBD1 on 6 matching bases. V dropped 11 bases and J dropped 7 bases, with 17 bases sitting between them. The CDR3 has 13 residues. Germline V lookup: CDR1 MDHEN, CDR2 SYDVKM.